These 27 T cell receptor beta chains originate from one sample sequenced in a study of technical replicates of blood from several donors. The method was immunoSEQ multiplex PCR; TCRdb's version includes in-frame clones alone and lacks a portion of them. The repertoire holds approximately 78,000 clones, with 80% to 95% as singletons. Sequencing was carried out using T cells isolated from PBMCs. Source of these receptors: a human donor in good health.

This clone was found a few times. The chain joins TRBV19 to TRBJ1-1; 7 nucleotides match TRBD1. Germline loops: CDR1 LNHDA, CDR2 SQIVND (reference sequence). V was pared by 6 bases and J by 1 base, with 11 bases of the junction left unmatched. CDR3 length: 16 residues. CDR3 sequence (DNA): TGTGCCAGTAGAACAGACAGGGAATCACGGAACACTGAAGCTTTCTTT. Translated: CASRTDRESRNTEAFF.

The CDR3 spells CAWSVQIDSGEQFF. The CDR3, as DNA: TGTGCCTGGAGTGTACAGATTGACAGCGGGGAGCAGTTCTTC. The chain employs TRBV30 and TRBJ2-1; maybe TRBD2 (6 bases). The CDR3 length is 14 residues. Per germline, CDR1 GTSNPN and CDR2 SVGIG (reference sequence). V was clipped by 0 bases and J by 10 bases, with 16 bases between them.

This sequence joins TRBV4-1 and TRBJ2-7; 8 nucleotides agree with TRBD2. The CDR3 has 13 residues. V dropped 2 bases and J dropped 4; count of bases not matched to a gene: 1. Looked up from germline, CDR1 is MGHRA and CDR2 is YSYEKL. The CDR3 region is CASSQRGGYEQYF. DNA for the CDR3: TGCGCCAGCAGCCAACGGGGGGGTTACGAGCAGTACTTC.

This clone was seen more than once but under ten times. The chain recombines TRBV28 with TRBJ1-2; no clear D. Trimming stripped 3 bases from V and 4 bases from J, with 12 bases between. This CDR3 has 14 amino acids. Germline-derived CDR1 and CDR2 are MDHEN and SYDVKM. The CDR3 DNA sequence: TGTGCCAGCAGTTTTCCTGGGGAGTTCTATGGCTACACCTTC. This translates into CASSFPGEFYGYTF.

The CDR3 reads CASSGRRDTEAFF. The CDR3 coding sequence is TGTGCCAGCAGTGGCCGCCGGGACACTGAAGCTTTCTTT. V and J are TRBV2 and TRBJ1-1; no clear D gene. Germline V CDR1 and CDR2: SNHLY, FYNNEI. There are 13 residues in the CDR3. Trimming removed 4 bases from V and 3 bases from J, with 9 bases in between.

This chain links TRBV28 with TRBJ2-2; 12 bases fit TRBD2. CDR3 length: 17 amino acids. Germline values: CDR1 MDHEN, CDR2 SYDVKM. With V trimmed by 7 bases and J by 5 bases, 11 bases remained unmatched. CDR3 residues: CASTHPGLAGWTGELFF. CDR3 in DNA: TGTGCCAGCACCCACCCTGGACTAGCGGGGTGGACCGGGGAGCTGTTTTTT.

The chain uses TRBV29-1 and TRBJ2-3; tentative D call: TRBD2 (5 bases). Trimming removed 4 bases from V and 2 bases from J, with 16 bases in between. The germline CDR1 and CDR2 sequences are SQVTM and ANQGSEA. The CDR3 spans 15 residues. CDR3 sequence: CSVAGGGKLTDTQYF. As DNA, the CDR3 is TGCAGCGTTGCAGGAGGAGGAAAACTCACAGATACGCAGTATTTT.

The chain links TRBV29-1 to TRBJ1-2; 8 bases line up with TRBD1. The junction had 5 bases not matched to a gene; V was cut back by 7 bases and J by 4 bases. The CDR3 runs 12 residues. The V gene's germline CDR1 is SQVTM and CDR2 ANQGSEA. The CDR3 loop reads CSGDRGSYGYTF. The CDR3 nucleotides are TGCAGCGGTGACAGGGGTAGCTATGGCTACACCTTC.

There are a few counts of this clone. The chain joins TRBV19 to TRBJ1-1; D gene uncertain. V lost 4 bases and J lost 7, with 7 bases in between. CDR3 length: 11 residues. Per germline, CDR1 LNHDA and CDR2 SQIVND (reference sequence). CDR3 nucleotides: TGTGCCAGTAGTAGAGGGATTGAAGCTTTCTTT. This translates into CASSRGIEAFF.

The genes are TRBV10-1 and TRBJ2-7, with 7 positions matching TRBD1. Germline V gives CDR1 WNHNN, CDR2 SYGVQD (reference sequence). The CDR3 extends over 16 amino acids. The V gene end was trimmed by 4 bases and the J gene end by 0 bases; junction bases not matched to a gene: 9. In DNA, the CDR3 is TGCGCCAGCAGTGCCCACAGGGGTAAGGGCTCCTACGAGCAGTACTTC. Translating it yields CASSAHRGKGSYEQYF.

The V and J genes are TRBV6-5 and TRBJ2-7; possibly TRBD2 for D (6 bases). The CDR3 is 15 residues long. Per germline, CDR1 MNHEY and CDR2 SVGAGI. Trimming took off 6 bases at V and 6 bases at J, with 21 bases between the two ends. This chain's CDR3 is CASRTIAAGMGEQYF. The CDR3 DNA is TGTGCCAGCAGAACAATAGCGGCAGGGATGGGCGAGCAGTACTTC.

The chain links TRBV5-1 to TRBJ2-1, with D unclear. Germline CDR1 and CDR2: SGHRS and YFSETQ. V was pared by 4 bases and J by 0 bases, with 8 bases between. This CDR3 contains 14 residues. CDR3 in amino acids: CASSTSSSYNEQFF. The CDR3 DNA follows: TGCGCCAGCAGCACTTCTAGCTCCTACAATGAGCAGTTCTTC.

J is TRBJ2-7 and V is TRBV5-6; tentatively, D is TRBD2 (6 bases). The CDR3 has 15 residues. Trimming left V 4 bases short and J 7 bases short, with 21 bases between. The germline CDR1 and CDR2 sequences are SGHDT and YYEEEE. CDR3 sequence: CASSPPGGGPREQYF. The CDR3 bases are TGTGCCAGCAGCCCCCCCGGGGGTGGCCCCAGGGAGCAGTACTTC.

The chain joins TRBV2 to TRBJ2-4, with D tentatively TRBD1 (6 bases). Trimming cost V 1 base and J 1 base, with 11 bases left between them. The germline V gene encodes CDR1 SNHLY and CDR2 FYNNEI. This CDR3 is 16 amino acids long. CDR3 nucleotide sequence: TGTGCCAGCAGTGAAGAGACAGGCGGTGCCAAAAACATTCAGTACTTC. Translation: CASSEETGGAKNIQYF.

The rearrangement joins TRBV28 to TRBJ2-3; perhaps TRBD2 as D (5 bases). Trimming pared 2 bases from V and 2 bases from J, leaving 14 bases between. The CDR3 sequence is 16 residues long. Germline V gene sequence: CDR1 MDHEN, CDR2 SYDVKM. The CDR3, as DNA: TGTGCCAGCAGTTTACCCGGGGTGCATAACACAGATACGCAGTATTTT. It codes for CASSLPGVHNTDTQYF.

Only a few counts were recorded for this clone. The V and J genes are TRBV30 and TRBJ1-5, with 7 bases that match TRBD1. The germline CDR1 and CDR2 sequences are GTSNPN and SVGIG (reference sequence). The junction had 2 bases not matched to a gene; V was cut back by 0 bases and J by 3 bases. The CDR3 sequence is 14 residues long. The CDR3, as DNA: TGTGCCTGGAGTGTACAGGGGAACAATCAGCCCCAGCATTTT. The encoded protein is CAWSVQGNNQPQHF.

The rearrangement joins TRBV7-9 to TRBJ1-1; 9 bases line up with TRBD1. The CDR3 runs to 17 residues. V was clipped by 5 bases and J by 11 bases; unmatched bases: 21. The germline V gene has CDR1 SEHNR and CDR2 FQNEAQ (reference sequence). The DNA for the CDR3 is TGTGCCAGCAGCCCTAAGGGAATCCGGGACAGGGACGTGCGGGCTTTCTTT. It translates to CASSPKGIRDRDVRAFF. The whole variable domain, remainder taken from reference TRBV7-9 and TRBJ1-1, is DTGVSQNPRHKITKRGQNVTFRCDPISEHNRLYWYRQTLGQGPEFLTYFQNEAQLEKSRLLSDRFSAERPKGSFSTLEIQRTEQGDSAMYLCASSPKGIRDRDVRAFFGQGTRLTVV.

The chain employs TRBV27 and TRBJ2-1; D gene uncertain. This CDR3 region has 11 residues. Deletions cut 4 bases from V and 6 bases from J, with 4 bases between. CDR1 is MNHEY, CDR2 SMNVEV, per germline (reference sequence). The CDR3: CASSYGNEQFF. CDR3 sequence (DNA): TGTGCCAGCAGTTACGGCAATGAGCAGTTCTTC.

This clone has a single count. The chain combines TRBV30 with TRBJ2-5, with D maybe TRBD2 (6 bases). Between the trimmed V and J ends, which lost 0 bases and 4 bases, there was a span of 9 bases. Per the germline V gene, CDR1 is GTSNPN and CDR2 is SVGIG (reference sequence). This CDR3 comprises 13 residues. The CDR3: CAWSVWEAETQYF. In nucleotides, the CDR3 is TGTGCCTGGAGTGTATGGGAGGCAGAGACCCAGTACTTC. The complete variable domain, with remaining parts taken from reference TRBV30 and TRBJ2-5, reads SQTIHQWPATLVQPVGSPLSLECTVEGTSNPNLYWYRQAAGRGLQLLFYSVGIGQISSEVPQNLSASRPQDRQFILSSKKLLLSDSGFYLCAWSVWEAETQYFGPGTRLLVL.

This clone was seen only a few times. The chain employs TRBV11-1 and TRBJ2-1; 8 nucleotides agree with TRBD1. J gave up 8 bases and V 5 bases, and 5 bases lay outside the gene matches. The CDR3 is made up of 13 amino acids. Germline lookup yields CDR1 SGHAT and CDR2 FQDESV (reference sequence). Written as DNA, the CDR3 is TGTGCCAGCAGCCCAGACAGGGGCCATGAGCAGTTCTTC. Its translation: CASSPDRGHEQFF.

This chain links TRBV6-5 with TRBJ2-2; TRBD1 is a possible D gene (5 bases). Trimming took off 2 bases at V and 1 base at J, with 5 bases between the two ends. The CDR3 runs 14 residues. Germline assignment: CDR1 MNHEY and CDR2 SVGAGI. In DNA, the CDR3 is TGTGCCAGCAGTTACACAGGGAACACCGGGGAGCTGTTTTTT. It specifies CASSYTGNTGELFF.

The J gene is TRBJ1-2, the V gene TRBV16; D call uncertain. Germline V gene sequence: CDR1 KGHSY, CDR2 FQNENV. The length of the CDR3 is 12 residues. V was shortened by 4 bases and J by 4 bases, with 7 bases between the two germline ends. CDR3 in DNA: TGTGCCAGCAGCCCCCGTCTCTATGGCTACACCTTC. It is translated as CASSPRLYGYTF.

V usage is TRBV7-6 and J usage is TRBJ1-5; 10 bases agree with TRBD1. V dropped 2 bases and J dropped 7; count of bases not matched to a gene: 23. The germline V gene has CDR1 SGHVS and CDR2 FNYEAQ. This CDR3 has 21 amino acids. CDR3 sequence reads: CASSLLRPTMRQGAYGQPQHF. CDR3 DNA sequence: TGTGCCAGCAGCTTATTGCGTCCTACTATGAGACAGGGGGCTTATGGGCAGCCCCAGCATTTT.

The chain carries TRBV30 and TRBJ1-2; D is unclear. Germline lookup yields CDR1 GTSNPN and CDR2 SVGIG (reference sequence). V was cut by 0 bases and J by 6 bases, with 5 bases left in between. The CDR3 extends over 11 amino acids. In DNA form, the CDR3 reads TGTGCCTGGAGTGTAGCTGATGGCTACACCTTC. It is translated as CAWSVADGYTF.

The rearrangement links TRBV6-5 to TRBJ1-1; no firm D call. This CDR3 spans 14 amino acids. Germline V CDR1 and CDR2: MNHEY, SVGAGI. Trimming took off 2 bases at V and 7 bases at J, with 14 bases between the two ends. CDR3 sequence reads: CASSYRGRDSEAFF. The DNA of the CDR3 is TGTGCCAGCAGTTACCGAGGACGGGATAGTGAAGCTTTCTTT.

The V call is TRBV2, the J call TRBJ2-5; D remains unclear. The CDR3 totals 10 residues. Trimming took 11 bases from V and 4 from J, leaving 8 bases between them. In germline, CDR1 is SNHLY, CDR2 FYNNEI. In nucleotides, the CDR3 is TGTGCCCTCAGAGGAGAGACCCAGTACTTC. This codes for CALRGETQYF. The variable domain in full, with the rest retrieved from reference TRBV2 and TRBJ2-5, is EPEVTQTPSHQVTQMGQEVILRCVPISNHLYFYWYRQILGQKVEFLVSFYNNEISEKSEIFDDQFSVERPDGSNFTLKIRSTKLEDSAMYFCALRGETQYFGPGTRLLVL.

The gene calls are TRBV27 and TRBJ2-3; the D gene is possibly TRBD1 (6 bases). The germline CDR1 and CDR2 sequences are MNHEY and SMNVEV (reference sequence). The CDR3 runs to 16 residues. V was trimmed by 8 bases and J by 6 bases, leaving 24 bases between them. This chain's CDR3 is CASSVLWTAASDTQYF. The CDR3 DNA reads TGTGCCAGCTCAGTTTTATGGACAGCAGCCAGCGATACGCAGTATTTT.